One and the same sample provided the 32 T cell receptor beta chains below, sequenced in a study of CD8 T cells in ankylosing spondylitis. From the 5' RACE reads, TCRdb called clonotypes with MiXCR, one entry per CDR3 protein. The sample includes roughly 100,000 distinct CDR3 sequences, approximately 25% of them seen just once. Material for sequencing was synovial fluid, either unsorted or a sorted T cell fraction (not recorded which). The receptor set was obtained from a male donor with ankylosing spondylitis.

This clonotype was seen a few times. The chain carries TRBV15 and TRBJ1-2, with TRBD1 as a possible D gene (5 bases). This CDR3 spans 17 amino acids. Between the trimmed V and J ends, which lost 6 bases and 2 bases, there was a span of 22 bases. Germline CDR1 and CDR2: LNHNV and YYDKDF (reference sequence). CDR3 region: CATRPGTLANPNYGYTF. CDR3 nucleotides: TGTGCCACCAGACCCGGGACCCTCGCTAACCCAAACTATGGCTACACCTTC.

In its sample, this clonotype was seen many times. The V and J genes are TRBV29-1 and TRBJ2-3; D is uncertain. Trimming took off 4 bases at V and 5 bases at J, with 16 bases between the two ends. This CDR3 has 14 amino acids. The germline V gene has CDR1 SQVTM and CDR2 ANQGSEA. The CDR3 DNA is TGCAGCGTTGTGCCCCACGGTAGGGTAGATACGCAGTATTTT. It codes for CSVVPHGRVDTQYF.

The chain carries TRBV18 and TRBJ2-1; D is tentatively TRBD1 or TRBD2 (6 bases each). V was cut by 2 bases and J by 10 bases, with 15 bases left in between. Germline V lookup: CDR1 KGHSH, CDR2 LQKENI. This CDR3 has 14 residues. This chain's CDR3 is CASSPAQGRLEQFF. CDR3 sequence (DNA): TGTGCCAGCTCACCAGCGCAGGGGAGGTTGGAGCAGTTCTTC.

The table lists this clonotype with many counts. The chain is built from TRBV7-8 and TRBJ2-3; D gene uncertain. The V gene lost 0 bases and the J gene lost 6 bases, with 7 bases spanning the gap. Germline loops: CDR1 SGHVS, CDR2 FQNEAQ. CDR3 length equals 13 residues. CDR3 nucleotides: TGTGCCAGCAGCTTAGCGATTGGGGATACGCAGTATTTT. This codes for CASSLAIGDTQYF.

V usage is TRBV29-1 and J usage is TRBJ1-3; D is ambiguous. This CDR3 is built from 13 residues. Trimming removed 5 bases from V and 0 bases from J, with 8 bases in between. Germline-derived CDR1 and CDR2 are SQVTM and ANQGSEA. CDR3 sequence (DNA): TGCAGCGTTACCCTCGGCTCTGGAAACACCATATATTTT. It specifies CSVTLGSGNTIYF.

The V call is TRBV3-1, the J call TRBJ2-1; no definite D call. V gave up 5 bases and J gave up 7 bases, with 9 bases separating them. CDR1 is LGHDT, CDR2 YNNKEL, per germline (reference sequence). This CDR3 has 12 amino acids. DNA for the CDR3: TGTGCCAGCAGCTTAGCAAGGAATGAGCAGTTCTTC. Protein: CASSLARNEQFF.

The chain carries TRBV12-3 or TRBV12-4 and TRBJ1-1; D perhaps matches TRBD1 (5 bases). The CDR3 is made up of 15 amino acids. V lost 4 bases and J lost 0, with 12 bases in between. The CDR3 DNA reads as TGTGCCAGCAGTTCGGACCAGGGAATGAACACTGAAGCTTTCTTT. Translating it yields CASSSDQGMNTEAFF.

This chain connects TRBV10-1 to TRBJ2-6; no clear D gene. Germline assignment: CDR1 WNHNN and CDR2 SYGVQD (reference sequence). Between the trimmed V and J ends, which lost 1 base and 2 bases, there was a span of 3 bases. CDR3 length equals 14 residues. This chain's CDR3 is CASSEYAGANVLTF. CDR3 nucleotides: TGCGCCAGCAGTGAGTATGCTGGGGCCAACGTCCTGACTTTC.

The chain is built from TRBV24-1 and TRBJ2-3, with 9 nucleotides matching TRBD1. The V gene end was trimmed by 3 bases and the J gene end by 5 bases; junction bases not matched to a gene: 11. Germline-derived CDR1 and CDR2 are KGHDR and SFDVKD. The CDR3 is made up of 17 amino acids. The CDR3: CATSDPPRTGAIDTQYF. The CDR3 nucleotides are TGTGCCACCAGTGATCCCCCACGGACAGGGGCTATAGATACGCAGTATTTT.

This clonotype has only a few counts. The chain carries TRBV30 and TRBJ1-2; D not resolved. The CDR3 is 13 residues long. The V end was cut by 0 bases, the J end by 8 bases, with 13 bases between. Germline V gene data show CDR1 as GTSNPN and CDR2 as SVGIG (reference sequence). The CDR3 loop reads CAWSVLGNQGYTF. CDR3 bases: TGTGCCTGGAGTGTACTAGGCAATCAAGGCTACACCTTC.

This clonotype was observed a handful of times. The chain carries TRBV6-1 and TRBJ2-4, with TRBD1 matching 7 bases. The ends lost 2 bases at V and 0 bases at J; junction bases unmatched: 10. Per germline, CDR1 MNHNS and CDR2 SASEGT. The CDR3 consists of 18 residues. CDR3: CASSERTTGPLAKNIQYF. The CDR3 nucleotides are TGTGCCAGCAGTGAACGAACGACAGGGCCCCTAGCCAAAAACATTCAGTACTTC.

This clonotype was counted ten times or more. The chain carries TRBV10-2 and TRBJ2-1; 10 bases are shared with TRBD1. Germline CDR1 is WSHSY and CDR2 is SAAADI. This CDR3 has 16 amino acids. Unmatched junction bases numbered 12, after V lost 7 bases and J lost 6 bases. The CDR3 spells CASTMGGQGPINEQFF. For the CDR3, the DNA is TGCGCCAGCACCATGGGGGGACAGGGGCCAATCAATGAGCAGTTCTTC.

This chain connects TRBV2 to TRBJ2-7; 13 positions match TRBD2. Trimming took 6 bases from V and 5 from J; bases not matched to a gene: 7. The germline CDR1 and CDR2 sequences are SNHLY and FYNNEI. There are 15 residues in the CDR3. The CDR3 DNA follows: TGTGCCAGCAGAAACGGACTAGCGGGAGTTCACGAGCAGTACTTC. Protein product: CASRNGLAGVHEQYF.

This clonotype was counted a few times. The rearrangement joins TRBV2 to TRBJ2-1, with D unresolved. Trimming pared 0 bases from V and 0 bases from J, leaving 9 bases between. This CDR3 contains 16 residues. Looked up from germline, CDR1 is SNHLY and CDR2 is FYNNEI. CDR3 in DNA: TGTGCCAGCAGTGAAGCGAGCCCTAGCTCCTACAATGAGCAGTTCTTC. It translates to CASSEASPSSYNEQFF. Variable domain in full (rest from reference TRBV2 and TRBJ2-1): EPEVTQTPSHQVTQMGQEVILRCVPISNHLYFYWYRQILGQKVEFLVSFYNNEISEKSEIFDDQFSVERPDGSNFTLKIRSTKLEDSAMYFCASSEASPSSYNEQFFGPGTRLTVL.

This clonotype was seen only a few times. The chain joins TRBV7-8 to TRBJ2-1; 12 nucleotides line up with TRBD2. Losses at the gene ends were 3 bases for V and 4 bases for J; bases not matched to a gene: 7. CDR1 is SGHVS, CDR2 FQNEAQ, per germline. The CDR3 extends over 17 amino acids. The CDR3 loop is CASSFPSGRVSYNEQFF. The DNA of the CDR3 is TGTGCCAGCAGCTTTCCTAGCGGGAGGGTTTCGTACAATGAGCAGTTCTTC.

In its sample, this clonotype was seen a few times. V gene TRBV2 combines with J gene TRBJ2-2; 7 nucleotides align to TRBD2. The J segment lost 2 bases and the V segment lost 7 bases, leaving 4 bases of the junction unmatched. Germline loops: CDR1 SNHLY, CDR2 FYNNEI. This CDR3 contains 14 residues. Here the CDR3 reads CASTRERNTGELFF. As DNA, the CDR3 is TGTGCCAGCACGCGGGAGAGAAACACCGGGGAGCTGTTTTTT.

This clonotype has a handful of counts. The chain has TRBV7-2 and TRBJ2-2; the D is unclear. The CDR3 totals 15 residues. Germline V CDR1 and CDR2: SGHTA, FQGNSA. V was pared by 1 base and J by 7 bases, with 13 bases between. The CDR3 coding sequence is TGTGCCAGCAGCTTAGACCCAGAACCCGGCGGGGAGCTGTTTTTT. Translation: CASSLDPEPGGELFF.

This clonotype was seen ten or more times. This rearrangement joins TRBV5-1 to TRBJ1-2; a weak D match, TRBD1 (5 bases). CDR1 and CDR2 (germline): SGHRS, YFSETQ. The CDR3 totals 15 residues. Trimming cost V 0 bases and J 4 bases, with 13 bases left between them. The CDR3 DNA reads TGCGCCAGCAGCTTGGCGGCAGGGAGCGTCTATGGCTACACCTTC. Translated, it gives CASSLAAGSVYGYTF.

This clonotype was picked up a small number of times. The V gene is TRBV4-2, the J gene TRBJ2-1, with D possibly TRBD2 on 5 matching bases. Trimming shortened V by 4 bases and J by 2 bases, and 18 bases separated the two germline ends. CDR1 is LGHNA, CDR2 YNFKEQ, per germline. The CDR3 has 17 amino acids. This CDR3 is CASSRRASGNTYNEQFF. The DNA of the CDR3 is TGTGCCAGCAGCCGCCGGGCGAGCGGCAATACCTACAATGAGCAGTTCTTC.

The V call is TRBV12-3 or TRBV12-4, the J call TRBJ2-3, with 7 bases that match TRBD2. J was trimmed by 1 base and V by 6 bases; bases with no gene match: 4. This CDR3 comprises 14 residues. The DNA of the CDR3 is TGTGCCAGCAGGGGAACTAGCGGCACAGATACGCAGTATTTT. Amino acid sequence: CASRGTSGTDTQYF.

This clonotype was observed at least ten times. The chain couples TRBV29-1 to TRBJ2-4; possible D gene TRBD1, 7 bases. CDR1 and CDR2 from the germline V gene are SQVTM and ANQGSEA. V was clipped by 7 bases and J by 3 bases, with 19 bases between them. The CDR3 spans 15 residues. The CDR3 coding sequence is TGCAGCGGCTCCCTCCCAGGGGGGCGCAAAAACATTCAGTACTTC. Protein product: CSGSLPGGRKNIQYF.

This clonotype has a handful of counts. The chain is built from TRBV6-1 and TRBJ1-2; D is unclear. This CDR3 is built from 16 residues. Looked up from germline, CDR1 is MNHNS and CDR2 is SASEGT. V was pared by 0 bases and J by 2 bases, with 13 bases between. DNA for the CDR3: TGTGCCAGCAGTGAAGCCTCGGCAGGTCTCAACTATGGCTACACCTTC. Its translation is CASSEASAGLNYGYTF.

The sample holds a few counts of this clonotype. In DNA form, the CDR3 reads TGTGCCAGCAGGGCAGAAGAGACCCAGTACTTC. This sequence encodes CASRAEETQYF. The chain is built from TRBV12-3 or TRBV12-4 and TRBJ2-5; D ambiguous. V lost 6 bases to trimming and J lost 3 bases, with 5 bases between them. This CDR3 has 11 residues.

This clonotype was counted many times. V gene TRBV9 combines with J gene TRBJ2-2, with D unclear. Germline V gene lookup returns CDR1 SGDLS and CDR2 YYNGEE. This CDR3 has 13 amino acids. V lost 4 bases, J lost 2 bases, and 6 bases lay in between. The CDR3 nucleotides read TGTGCCAGCAGCCTTCAAAACACCGGGGAGCTGTTTTTT. Residues: CASSLQNTGELFF. The variable domain in full, with the rest retrieved from reference TRBV9 and TRBJ2-2, is DSGVTQTPKHLITATGQRVTLRCSPRSGDLSVYWYQQSLDQGLQFLIQYYNGEERAKGNILERFSAQQFPDLHSELNLSSLELGDSALYFCASSLQNTGELFFGEGSRLTVL.

The V gene is TRBV5-6, the J gene TRBJ2-1, with 11 bases identical to TRBD2. Germline CDR1 is SGHDT and CDR2 is YYEEEE. The J segment lost 4 bases and the V segment lost 6 bases, leaving 6 bases of the junction unmatched. This CDR3 comprises 15 residues. CDR3: CASTLRLAGYNEQFF. The CDR3, as DNA: TGTGCCAGCACCTTAAGACTAGCGGGGTACAATGAGCAGTTCTTC.

This clonotype turned up a few times. The rearrangement joins TRBV2 to TRBJ2-3; 9 bases are a match to TRBD1. V lost 9 bases and J lost 3; bases outside the gene matches: 25. CDR1 is SNHLY and CDR2 is FYNNEI in the germline V gene. The CDR3 runs 20 residues. Written as DNA, the CDR3 is TGTGCCAGTCCCGGGTTATCTCCCTCCCCCGAGGACAGGGGAACAGATACGCAGTATTTT. This translates into CASPGLSPSPEDRGTDTQYF.

V gene TRBV2 combines with J gene TRBJ2-7, with TRBD1 matching 7 bases. The length of the CDR3 is 13 residues. Trimming removed 4 bases from V and 6 bases from J; junction bases left unmatched: 6. The germline gives CDR1 SNHLY, CDR2 FYNNEI. For the CDR3, the DNA is TGTGCCAGCAGTGTAGACAGGGTGTCCGAGCAGTACGTC. Encoded protein: CASSVDRVSEQYV.

V is TRBV10-3 and J is TRBJ2-1; the D gene is possibly TRBD2 (6 bases). CDR3 size: 16 residues. In germline, CDR1 is ENHRY, CDR2 SYGVKD. V was pared by 3 bases and J by 4 bases, with 16 bases between. As DNA, the CDR3 is TGTGCCATCAGTGACAGAAGCGGACGGGAGTACAATGAGCAGTTCTTC. Its protein product is CAISDRSGREYNEQFF.

The chain recombines TRBV2 with TRBJ2-3; D not certain. The CDR3 runs 14 residues. Germline V gene sequence: CDR1 SNHLY, CDR2 FYNNEI. The V end lost 7 bases, the J end lost 2 bases, and 13 bases lay between the germline ends. The chain's CDR3 is CASTLESSTDTQYF. The CDR3, as DNA: TGTGCCAGCACTCTTGAAAGTTCCACAGATACGCAGTATTTT.

Notes on this clonotype: Given a much more abundant clone one base away, this may be a read error. V usage is TRBV5-1 and J usage is TRBJ1-1, with TRBD1 identical over 7 bases. The length of the CDR3 is 14 residues. The germline gives CDR1 SGHRS, CDR2 YFSETQ. The junction had 4 bases not matched to a gene; V was cut back by 4 bases and J by 1 base. Here the CDR3 reads CASSAGQPNTEAFF. The CDR3 DNA reads TGCGCCAGCAGCGCGGGACAGCCGAACACTGAAGCTTTCTTT.

The rearrangement joins TRBV4-2 to TRBJ2-7, with D unresolved. The CDR3 runs 14 residues. CDR1 and CDR2 from the germline V gene are LGHNA and YNFKEQ. Trimming left V 1 base short and J 1 base short, with 8 bases between. The CDR3 spells CASSQVQGSYEQYV. In DNA form, the CDR3 reads TGTGCCAGCAGCCAAGTCCAAGGGTCCTACGAGCAGTACGTC.

This clonotype was counted a few times. The chain combines TRBV12-3 or TRBV12-4 with TRBJ2-5; D is perhaps TRBD2 (5 bases). V lost 0 bases and J lost 5, with 7 bases in between. The CDR3 totals 13 residues. This CDR3 is CASSLARAETQYF. The CDR3 nucleotides read TGTGCCAGCAGTTTAGCGCGGGCGGAGACCCAGTACTTC.